This T cell receptor (beta chain) was found in a study of T cells after yellow fever vaccination (dated by TCRdb to between 2018 and 2021). Turning to the overall study: The SMART-Seq v4 Ultra Low Input RNA kit was used to prepare libraries from fractions with low cell numbers. To follow T-cell clones before and after both primary and booster YFV17D yellow fever vaccination, bulk TCR alpha and beta repertoires underwent longitudinal sequencing. The cohort comprised two healthy male donors, one aged 18 to 30 and one aged 30 to 40 years. Blood was collected at multiple timepoints before and after primary and secondary immunization, and bulk PBMC replicates and cell subsets were isolated. Summary of the overall study and its limitations: A small fraction of clonotypes appeared in both the CD4 and CD8 compartments, likely as a result of convergent recombination. Compared with the primary T-cell response, the secondary T-cell response was faster but weaker, reaching its peak on day 5 rather than on day 15. After the booster, most of the clones that had expanded following primary vaccination were detected again (roughly 96% of CD4 and roughly nine tenths of CD8), which suggests that memory was broadly maintained. Computational filtering was needed because FACS-sorted repertoires could contain abundant contaminating clonotypes from the bulk population. The study included only a couple of donors, which limits how far the findings can be generalized.

From cysteine to phenylalanine, the CDR3 is 15 amino acids long. The kept DNA is CDR3 alone, 45 bases in frame from the first base. CDR1 SSHAT and CDR2 FNYEAQ were looked up in the germline V gene (reference sequence). The V end loses 2 bases and the J end loses 3 bases, and a stretch of 13 bases separates them. The treatment or condition label for this specimen denotes: live attenuated yellow fever vaccine strain. At each blood-draw timepoint, two biological replicates of bulk PBMCs were collected. A standard Ficoll-Paque protocol was used to isolate PBMCs from peripheral blood. TriZol was used to extract RNA from bulk PBMCs, from CD4 and CD8 fractions, and from dextramer-positive and dextramer-negative fractions. The instrument given in TCRdb is Illumina NovaSeq 6000. TCR cDNA was made using 5'RACE template switching, a step that added a universal primer site and unique molecular identifiers. Priming for cDNA synthesis came from both the TCR alpha and TCR beta constant segments. Two PCR steps were used to amplify libraries, with sample barcodes and sequencing adapters being added in the second step. Sequencing of the libraries was done on either Illumina HiSeq 2500 (2x100 bp) or NovaSeq (2x150 bp). In the paper's pipeline: MIGEC handled demultiplexing of reads and collapsing into UMI consensus sequences, while MiXCR performed V(D)J alignment. Vaccine-responding clonotypes were defined with edgeR using replicate PBMC samples, requiring FDR below 0.01 and a log2 fold change above 5 up to day 15. CD4 or CD8 identity was assigned to each bulk clonotype according to whether the clonotype was present at higher abundance in the sequenced CD4 repertoire or the sequenced CD8 repertoire. TCRdb passed the public sequencing reads through fastp at Q25 and MiXCR, retaining productive beta sequences. Rows are unified per CDR3 protein, each entry keeping the most common DNA and genes. The V and J calls, along with clone size, are taken from TCRdb and not from the paper's own processing. The sample includes roughly 330,000 distinct CDR3 sequences, with around 3.9% observed a single time. Approximately 24% of the sample goes to the ten largest clones.

This clonotype was seen at least ten times. No antigen is known for it. Base-call qualities are not available, and no considerably larger clone is one nucleotide away. The starting material was PBMCs, obtained 5 days after the yellow fever booster vaccination. This sequence was found in a young man who received the YFV17D yellow fever vaccine. Here the chain combines TRBV7-7 and TRBJ2-5, and TRBD2 may be the D gene, going by 6 matching bases. The CDR3 region reads CASSLRRGSEETQYF. The nucleotides read TGTGCCAGCAGCTTACGCCGGGGGTCCGAAGAGACCCAGTACTTC.